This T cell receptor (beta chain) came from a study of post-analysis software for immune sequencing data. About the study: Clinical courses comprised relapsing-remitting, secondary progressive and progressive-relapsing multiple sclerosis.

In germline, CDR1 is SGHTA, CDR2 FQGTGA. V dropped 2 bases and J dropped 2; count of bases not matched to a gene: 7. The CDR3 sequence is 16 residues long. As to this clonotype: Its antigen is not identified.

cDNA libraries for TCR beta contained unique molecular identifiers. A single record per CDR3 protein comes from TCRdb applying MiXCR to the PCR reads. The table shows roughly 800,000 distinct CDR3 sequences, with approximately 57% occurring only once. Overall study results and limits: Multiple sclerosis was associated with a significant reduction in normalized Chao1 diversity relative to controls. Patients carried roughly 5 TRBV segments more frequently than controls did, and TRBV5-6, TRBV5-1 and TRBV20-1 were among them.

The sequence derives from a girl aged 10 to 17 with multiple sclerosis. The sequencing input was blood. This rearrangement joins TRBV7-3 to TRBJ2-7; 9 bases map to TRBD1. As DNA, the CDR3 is TGTGCCAGCAGCTTATCGGGACAGGGAATGCCCTACGAGCAGTACTTC. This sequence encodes CASSLSGQGMPYEQYF. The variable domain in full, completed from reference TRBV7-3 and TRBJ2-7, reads GAGVSQTPSNKVTEKGKYVELRCDPISGHTALYWYRQSLGQGPEFLIYFQGTGAADDSGLPNDRFFAVRPEGSVSTLKIQRTERGDSAVYLCASSLSGQGMPYEQYFGPGTRLTVT.